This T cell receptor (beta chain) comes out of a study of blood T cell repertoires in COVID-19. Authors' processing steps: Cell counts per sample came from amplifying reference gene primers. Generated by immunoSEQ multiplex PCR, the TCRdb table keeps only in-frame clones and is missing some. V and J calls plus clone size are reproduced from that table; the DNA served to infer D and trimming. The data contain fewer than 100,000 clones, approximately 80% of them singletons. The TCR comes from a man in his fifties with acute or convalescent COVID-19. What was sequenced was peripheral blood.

The CDR3 loop is CASSESRFSGANVLTF. In nucleotides, the CDR3 is TGTGCCAGCAGTGAATCGCGGTTCTCTGGGGCCAACGTCCTGACTTTC. V gene TRBV6-1 combines with J gene TRBJ2-6; no reliable D call. Germline V gives CDR1 MNHNS, CDR2 SASEGT. This CDR3 is built from 16 residues. Trimming cost V 2 bases and J 0 bases, with 8 bases left between them.